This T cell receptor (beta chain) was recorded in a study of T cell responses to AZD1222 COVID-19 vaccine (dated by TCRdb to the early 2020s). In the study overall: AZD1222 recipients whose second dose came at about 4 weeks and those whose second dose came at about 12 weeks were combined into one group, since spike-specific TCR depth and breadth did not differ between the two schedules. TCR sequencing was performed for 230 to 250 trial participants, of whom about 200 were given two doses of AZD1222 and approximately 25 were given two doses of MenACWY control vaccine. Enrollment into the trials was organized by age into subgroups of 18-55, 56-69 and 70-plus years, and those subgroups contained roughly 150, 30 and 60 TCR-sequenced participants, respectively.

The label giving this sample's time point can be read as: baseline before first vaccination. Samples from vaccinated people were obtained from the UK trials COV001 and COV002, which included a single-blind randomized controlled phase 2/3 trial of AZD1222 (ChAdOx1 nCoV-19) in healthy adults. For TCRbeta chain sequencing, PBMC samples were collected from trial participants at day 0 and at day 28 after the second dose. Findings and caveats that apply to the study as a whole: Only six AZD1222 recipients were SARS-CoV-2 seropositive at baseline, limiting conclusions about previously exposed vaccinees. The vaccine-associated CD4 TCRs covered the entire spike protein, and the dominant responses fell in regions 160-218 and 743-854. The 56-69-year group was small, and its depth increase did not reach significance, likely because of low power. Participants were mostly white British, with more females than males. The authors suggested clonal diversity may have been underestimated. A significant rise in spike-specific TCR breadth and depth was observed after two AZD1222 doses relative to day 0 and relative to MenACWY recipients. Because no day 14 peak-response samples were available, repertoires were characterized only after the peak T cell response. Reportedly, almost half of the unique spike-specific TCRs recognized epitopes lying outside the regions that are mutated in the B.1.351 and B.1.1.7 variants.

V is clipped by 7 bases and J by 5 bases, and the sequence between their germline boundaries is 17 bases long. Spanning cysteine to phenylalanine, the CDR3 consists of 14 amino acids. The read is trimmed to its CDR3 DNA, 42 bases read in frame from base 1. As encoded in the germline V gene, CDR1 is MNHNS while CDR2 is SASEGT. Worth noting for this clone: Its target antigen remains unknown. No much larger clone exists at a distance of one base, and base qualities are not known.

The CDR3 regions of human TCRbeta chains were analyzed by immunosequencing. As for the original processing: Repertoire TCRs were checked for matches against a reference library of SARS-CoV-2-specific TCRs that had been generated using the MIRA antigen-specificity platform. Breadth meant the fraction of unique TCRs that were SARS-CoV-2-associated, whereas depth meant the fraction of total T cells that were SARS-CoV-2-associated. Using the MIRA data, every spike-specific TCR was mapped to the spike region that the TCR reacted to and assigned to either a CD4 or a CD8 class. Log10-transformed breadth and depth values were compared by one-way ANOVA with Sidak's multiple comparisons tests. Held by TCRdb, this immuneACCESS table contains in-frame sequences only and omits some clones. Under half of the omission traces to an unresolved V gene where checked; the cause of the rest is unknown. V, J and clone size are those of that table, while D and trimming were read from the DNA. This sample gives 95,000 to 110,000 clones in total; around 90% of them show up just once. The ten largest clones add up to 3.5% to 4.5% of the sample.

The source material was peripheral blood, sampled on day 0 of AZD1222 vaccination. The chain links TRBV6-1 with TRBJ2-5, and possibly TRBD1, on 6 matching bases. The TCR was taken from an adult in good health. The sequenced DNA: TGTGCCAGCACTGGGGGCGGTTTCAGCGAGACCCAGTACTTC. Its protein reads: CASTGGGFSETQYF.